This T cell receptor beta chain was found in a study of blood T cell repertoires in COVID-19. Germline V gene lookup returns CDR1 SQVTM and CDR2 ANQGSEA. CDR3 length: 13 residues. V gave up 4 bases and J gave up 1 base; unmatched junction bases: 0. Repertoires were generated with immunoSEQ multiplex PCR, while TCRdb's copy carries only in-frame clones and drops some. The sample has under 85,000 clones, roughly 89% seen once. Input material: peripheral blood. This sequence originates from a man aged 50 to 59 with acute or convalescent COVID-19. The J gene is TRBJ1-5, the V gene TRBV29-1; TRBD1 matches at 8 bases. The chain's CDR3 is CSVGTGSNQPQHF. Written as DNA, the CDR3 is TGCAGCGTTGGGACAGGGAGCAATCAGCCCCAGCATTTT.